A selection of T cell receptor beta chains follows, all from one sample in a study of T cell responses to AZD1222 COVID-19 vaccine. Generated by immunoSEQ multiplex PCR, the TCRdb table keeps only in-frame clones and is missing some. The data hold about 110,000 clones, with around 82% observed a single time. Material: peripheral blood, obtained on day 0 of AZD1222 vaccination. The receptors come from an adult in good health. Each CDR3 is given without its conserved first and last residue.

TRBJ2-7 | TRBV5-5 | ASSLDRGAYEQY
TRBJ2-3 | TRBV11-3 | ASSPITSGVTQY
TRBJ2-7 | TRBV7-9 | ASSLSHYEQY
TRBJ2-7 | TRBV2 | ASSAGQGARGEQY
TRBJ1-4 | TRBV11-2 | ASSLDLTGGEKLF
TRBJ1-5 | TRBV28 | AGGGTSQPQH
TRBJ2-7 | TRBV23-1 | ASSHNLGSRSYEQY
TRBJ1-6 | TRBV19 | ASRTQNSPLH
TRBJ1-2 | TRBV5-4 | ASSLGQPGGGYT
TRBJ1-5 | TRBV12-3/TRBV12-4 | ASSQTGYQPQH
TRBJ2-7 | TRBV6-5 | ASRWTGSSYEQY
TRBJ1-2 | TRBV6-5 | ASSTTLEIGYT
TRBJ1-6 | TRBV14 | ASSQDAFGSYNSPLH
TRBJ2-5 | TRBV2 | ASRAPGSQY
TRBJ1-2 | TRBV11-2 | ASSLGAGLYGYT
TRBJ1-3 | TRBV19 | ASSHGQPGNTIY
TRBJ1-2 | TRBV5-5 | ASSSEYQTGTGDSGYT
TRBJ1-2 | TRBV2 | ASRDSTFGGYT
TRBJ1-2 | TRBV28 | ASSFEGYGYT
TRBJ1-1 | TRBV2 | ASTGQAKAF
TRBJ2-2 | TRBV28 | ASKGSVNTGELF
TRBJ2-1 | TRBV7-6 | ASSFRSGVSLSYNEQF
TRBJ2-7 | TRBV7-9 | ASNIAMGEQY
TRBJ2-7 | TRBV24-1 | ATGNGYSYEQY
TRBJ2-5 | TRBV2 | ASRADPKEAQY
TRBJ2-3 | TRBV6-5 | ASSLRDNTDTQY
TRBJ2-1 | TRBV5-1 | ASSFGLLSAGGFNEQF
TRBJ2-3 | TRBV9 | ASSVVDSGGVTDTQY
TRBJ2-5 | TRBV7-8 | ASSFGVGIQETQY
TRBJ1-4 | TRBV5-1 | ASSLDRDRAYEKLF
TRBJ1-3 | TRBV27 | ASSPGGRNTIY